These 9 T cell receptor beta chains originate from one sample sequenced in a study of blood T cell repertoires in COVID-19. The repertoire was sequenced with immunoSEQ multiplex PCR; TCRdb's copy has only in-frame clones and lacks some. The table includes 95,000 to 100,000 clones, about 87% detected once. The source material was peripheral blood. The source is a human donor with COVID-19, enrolled during active disease. The donor label of this sample is uncertain.

The J gene is TRBJ1-4, the V gene TRBV14; D ambiguous. Germline loops: CDR1 SGHDN, CDR2 FVKESK. The CDR3 runs 13 residues. The V and J ends lost 0 bases and 11 bases respectively, with 10 bases between them. DNA for the CDR3: TGTGCCAGCAGCCAAGATAGCAGGAGGAAACTGTTTTTT. It encodes CASSQDSRRKLFF.

The chain uses TRBV11-2 and TRBJ2-7, with TRBD2 matching 11 bases. The V and J ends lost 6 bases and 6 bases, in that order; junction bases with no gene match: 10. The length of the CDR3 is 15 residues. Germline V gene data show CDR1 as SGHAT and CDR2 as FQNNGV. Here the CDR3 reads CASRPLAGGYPEQYF. The CDR3 coding sequence is TGTGCCAGCAGACCTCTAGCGGGAGGCTATCCCGAGCAGTACTTC.

The rearrangement links TRBV7-3 to TRBJ2-7; no clear D gene. The germline CDR1 and CDR2 sequences are SGHTA and FQGTGA. This CDR3 is built from 13 residues. The V end lost 2 bases, the J end lost 0 bases, and 5 bases lay between the germline ends. The CDR3 region has the DNA TGTGCCAGCAGCTTAGAGAACTCCTACGAGCAGTACTTC. It codes for CASSLENSYEQYF. Combining the CDR3 with reference TRBV7-3 and TRBJ2-7 gives the whole variable domain GAGVSQTPSNKVTEKGKYVELRCDPISGHTALYWYRQSLGQGPEFLIYFQGTGAADDSGLPNDRFFAVRPEGSVSTLKIQRTERGDSAVYLCASSLENSYEQYFGPGTRLTVT.

This clone was seen only once. J is TRBJ1-1 and V is TRBV7-3; maybe TRBD1 (5 bases). The CDR3 totals 14 residues. The V end was cut by 2 bases, the J end by 3 bases, with 10 bases between. Germline CDR1 reads SGHTA; CDR2 reads FQGTGA. The CDR3 reads CASSLQGGDTEAFF. CDR3 DNA: TGTGCCAGCAGCTTACAGGGAGGGGACACTGAAGCTTTCTTT. The variable domain in full, with the rest retrieved from reference TRBV7-3 and TRBJ1-1, is GAGVSQTPSNKVTEKGKYVELRCDPISGHTALYWYRQSLGQGPEFLIYFQGTGAADDSGLPNDRFFAVRPEGSVSTLKIQRTERGDSAVYLCASSLQGGDTEAFFGQGTRLTVV.

The CDR3: CAISDPSGGRVLYEQYF. CDR3 bases: TGTGCCATCAGTGACCCCTCCGGGGGACGGGTCCTCTACGAGCAGTACTTC. The chain links TRBV10-3 to TRBJ2-7; D possibly corresponds to TRBD2 (6 bases). Deletions cut 3 bases from V and 3 bases from J, with 21 bases between. The CDR3 sequence is 17 residues long. Germline-derived CDR1 and CDR2 are ENHRY and SYGVKD.

The chain carries TRBV4-1 and TRBJ1-1, with 10 bases that match TRBD1. Per germline, CDR1 MGHRA and CDR2 YSYEKL. The V segment lost 5 bases and the J segment 2 bases; nucleotides outside the gene matches: 5. This CDR3 comprises 15 residues. The CDR3 reads CASSNRTGGNTEAFF. The CDR3 coding sequence is TGCGCCAGCAGCAATCGGACAGGGGGTAACACTGAAGCTTTCTTT.

This chain uses TRBV9 with TRBJ2-3, with 10 bases identical to TRBD2. V lost 0 bases, J lost 2 bases, and 9 bases stayed unmatched. This CDR3 has 18 residues. CDR1 and CDR2 (germline): SGDLS, YYNGEE. The CDR3 is CASSVEGLAGAFTDTQYF. In nucleotides, the CDR3 is TGTGCCAGCAGCGTAGAAGGCCTAGCGGGGGCCTTCACAGATACGCAGTATTTT. Using reference TRBV9 and TRBJ2-3 for the parts outside the CDR3, the full variable domain is DSGVTQTPKHLITATGQRVTLRCSPRSGDLSVYWYQQSLDQGLQFLIQYYNGEERAKGNILERFSAQQFPDLHSELNLSSLELGDSALYFCASSVEGLAGAFTDTQYFGPGTRLTVL.

The V call is TRBV7-6, the J call TRBJ1-3; 9 positions agree with TRBD1. The V and J ends lost 5 bases and 2 bases, in that order; junction bases with no gene match: 7. The CDR3 spans 16 residues. Germline values: CDR1 SGHVS, CDR2 FNYEAQ. DNA of the CDR3: TGTGCCAGCAGCCCGGGACAGGGAAGGACTGGAAACACCATATATTTT. Residues: CASSPGQGRTGNTIYF.

The chain combines TRBV7-9 with TRBJ1-2; D possibly corresponds to TRBD1 (5 bases). The CDR3 totals 15 residues. Trimming pared 4 bases from V and 4 bases from J, leaving 16 bases between. CDR1 is SEHNR and CDR2 is FQNEAQ in the germline V gene (reference sequence). The CDR3 bases are TGTGCCAGCAGCTCCTGGATCGGGGGTCTCTATGGCTACACCTTC. Its translation: CASSSWIGGLYGYTF. Based on the CDR3 plus reference TRBV7-9 and TRBJ1-2, the full variable domain is DTGVSQNPRHKITKRGQNVTFRCDPISEHNRLYWYRQTLGQGPEFLTYFQNEAQLEKSRLLSDRFSAERPKGSFSTLEIQRTEQGDSAMYLCASSSWIGGLYGYTFGSGTRLTVV.